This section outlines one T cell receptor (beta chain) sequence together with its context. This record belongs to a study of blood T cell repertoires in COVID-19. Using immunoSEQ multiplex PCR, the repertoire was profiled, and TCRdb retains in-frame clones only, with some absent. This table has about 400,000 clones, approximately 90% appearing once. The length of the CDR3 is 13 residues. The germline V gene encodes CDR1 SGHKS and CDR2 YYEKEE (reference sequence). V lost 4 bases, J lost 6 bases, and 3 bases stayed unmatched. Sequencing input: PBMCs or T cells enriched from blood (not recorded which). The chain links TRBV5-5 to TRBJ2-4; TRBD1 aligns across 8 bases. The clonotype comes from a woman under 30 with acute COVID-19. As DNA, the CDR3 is TGTGCCAGCAGCACCGGACAGGGAAACATTCAGTACTTC. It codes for CASSTGQGNIQYF.